These T cell receptor beta chains were read from a single sample in a study of blood T cell repertoires in COVID-19. The data were produced by immunoSEQ multiplex PCR, yet TCRdb's version contains in-frame clones alone and is incomplete. The sample includes some 130,000 clones, around 89% of them seen just once. The sample taken for sequencing was peripheral blood. These receptors all come from a man aged 55 to 70 with active or convalescent COVID-19. Each CDR3 is given with its conserved first and last residue. Fields, in order: D gene, clone size, J gene, V gene, CDR3 protein, CDR3 DNA. A D gene is named only where the DNA matches it firmly. Not all rows give a size; the values are once, few, many and, for expanded clones, a class.

D gene: TRBD2; clone size: NA; J gene: TRBJ2-3; V gene: TRBV24-1; CDR3 protein: CATSRTSGSSDTQYF; CDR3 DNA: TGTGCCACCAGTAGGACTAGTGGTTCCTCAGATACGCAGTATTTT
D gene: NA; clone size: NA; J gene: TRBJ1-5; V gene: TRBV6-2/TRBV6-3; CDR3 protein: CASSRQDNQPQHF; CDR3 DNA: TGTGCCAGCAGTCGGCAGGACAATCAGCCCCAGCATTTT
D gene: NA; clone size: NA; J gene: TRBJ2-6; V gene: TRBV7-2; CDR3 protein: CASSLRTSGANVLTF; CDR3 DNA: TGTGCCAGCAGCTTAAGGACATCCGGGGCCAACGTCCTGACTTTC
D gene: NA; clone size: few; J gene: TRBJ2-7; V gene: TRBV9; CDR3 protein: CASSVPGTVPEQYF; CDR3 DNA: TGTGCCAGCAGCGTACCCGGGACTGTCCCAGAGCAGTACTTC
D gene: TRBD1; clone size: NA; J gene: TRBJ2-1; V gene: TRBV5-4; CDR3 protein: CASSLEDRDNEQFF; CDR3 DNA: TGTGCCAGCAGCTTGGAGGACAGGGACAATGAGCAGTTCTTC
D gene: TRBD1; clone size: NA; J gene: TRBJ1-4; V gene: TRBV5-4; CDR3 protein: CASSLKSRDRVEKLFF; CDR3 DNA: TGTGCCAGCAGCTTGAAATCGAGGGACAGGGTCGAAAAACTGTTTTTT
D gene: NA; clone size: NA; J gene: TRBJ2-6; V gene: TRBV7-2; CDR3 protein: CASSSPTDSISGANVLTF; CDR3 DNA: TGTGCCAGCAGCTCCCCCACAGATTCGATCTCTGGGGCCAACGTCCTGACTTTC
D gene: NA; clone size: once; J gene: TRBJ1-5; V gene: TRBV2; CDR3 protein: CASSEESGQFDQPQHF; CDR3 DNA: TGTGCCAGCAGTGAAGAATCGGGTCAGTTTGATCAGCCCCAGCATTTT
D gene: NA; clone size: NA; J gene: TRBJ1-5; V gene: TRBV6-5; CDR3 protein: CASSPDRVNQPQHF; CDR3 DNA: TGTGCCAGCAGTCCGGATCGGGTTAATCAGCCCCAGCATTTT
D gene: TRBD1; clone size: NA; J gene: TRBJ1-6; V gene: TRBV7-9; CDR3 protein: CASSRDNRGDSPLHF; CDR3 DNA: TGTGCCAGCAGTCGGGACAACAGGGGGGATTCACCCCTCCACTTT
D gene: NA; clone size: NA; J gene: TRBJ2-7; V gene: TRBV7-8; CDR3 protein: CASSPRTSSSYEQYF; CDR3 DNA: TGTGCCAGCAGCCCCCGGACTTCGAGCTCCTACGAGCAGTACTTC
D gene: TRBD2; clone size: once; J gene: TRBJ2-3; V gene: TRBV19; CDR3 protein: CASSIPSAGGADTQYF; CDR3 DNA: TGTGCCAGTAGTATCCCCTCAGCGGGAGGAGCAGATACGCAGTATTTT
D gene: TRBD1; clone size: NA; J gene: TRBJ1-1; V gene: TRBV15; CDR3 protein: CATSSTGGINTEAFF; CDR3 DNA: TGTGCCACCAGCAGTACAGGGGGTATTAACACTGAAGCTTTCTTT
D gene: TRBD2; clone size: NA; J gene: TRBJ2-1; V gene: TRBV27; CDR3 protein: CASSLSLVWTSGENYNEQFF; CDR3 DNA: TGTGCCAGCAGTTTATCGCTTGTCTGGACTAGCGGGGAGAATTACAATGAGCAGTTCTTC
D gene: NA; clone size: few; J gene: TRBJ2-7; V gene: TRBV14; CDR3 protein: CASSPQGYEQYF; CDR3 DNA: TGTGCCAGCAGCCCTCAGGGCTACGAGCAGTACTTC
D gene: TRBD2; clone size: NA; J gene: TRBJ2-3; V gene: TRBV30; CDR3 protein: CAWSVSSYALGGADTQYF; CDR3 DNA: TGTGCCTGGAGTGTAAGTTCGTACGCCCTCGGGGGGGCAGATACGCAGTATTTT
D gene: NA; clone size: NA; J gene: TRBJ2-7; V gene: TRBV7-2; CDR3 protein: CASSTISQRMEQYF; CDR3 DNA: TGTGCCAGCAGCACTATCTCACAACGGATGGAGCAGTACTTC
D gene: NA; clone size: NA; J gene: TRBJ2-3; V gene: TRBV19; CDR3 protein: CASSINRGSVFTDTQYF; CDR3 DNA: TGTGCCAGTAGTATTAACAGAGGGAGCGTTTTCACAGATACGCAGTATTTT
D gene: NA; clone size: NA; J gene: TRBJ2-5; V gene: TRBV18; CDR3 protein: CASSSQETQYF; CDR3 DNA: TGTGCCAGCTCCTCCCAAGAGACCCAGTACTTC
D gene: NA; clone size: NA; J gene: TRBJ1-2; V gene: TRBV28; CDR3 protein: CASRGFANYGYTF; CDR3 DNA: TGTGCCAGTCGAGGGTTCGCTAACTATGGCTACACCTTC
D gene: NA; clone size: NA; J gene: TRBJ2-1; V gene: TRBV9; CDR3 protein: CASSVTPSSYNEQFF; CDR3 DNA: TGTGCCAGCAGCGTAACTCCAAGCTCCTACAATGAGCAGTTCTTC
D gene: TRBD1; clone size: NA; J gene: TRBJ1-6; V gene: TRBV7-2; CDR3 protein: CASSLPTGESSPLHF; CDR3 DNA: TGTGCCAGCAGTTTACCGACAGGGGAGAGTTCACCCCTCCACTTT
D gene: TRBD1; clone size: NA; J gene: TRBJ1-6; V gene: TRBV7-2; CDR3 protein: CASSPRGTGNSPLHF; CDR3 DNA: TGTGCCAGCAGCCCGAGGGGGACAGGGAATTCACCCCTCCACTTT
D gene: TRBD2; clone size: NA; J gene: TRBJ2-7; V gene: TRBV28; CDR3 protein: CASSLSGGVSYEQYF; CDR3 DNA: TGTGCCAGCAGTTTATCGGGAGGAGTGAGCTACGAGCAGTACTTC
D gene: NA; clone size: NA; J gene: TRBJ1-6; V gene: TRBV25-1; CDR3 protein: CASSDLRSSYNSPLHF; CDR3 DNA: TGTGCCAGCAGTGACCTTAGGAGCTCCTATAATTCACCCCTCCACTTT
D gene: TRBD2; clone size: once; J gene: TRBJ2-5; V gene: TRBV4-2; CDR3 protein: CASSPRTSGGQETQYF; CDR3 DNA: TGTGCCAGCAGCCCTCGGACTAGCGGGGGTCAAGAGACCCAGTACTTC
D gene: NA; clone size: NA; J gene: TRBJ2-3; V gene: TRBV7-3; CDR3 protein: CASSLSGRTDTQYF; CDR3 DNA: TGTGCCAGCAGCTTATCTGGCCGCACAGATACGCAGTATTTT
D gene: NA; clone size: NA; J gene: TRBJ1-1; V gene: TRBV18; CDR3 protein: CATVKNAGTEAFF; CDR3 DNA: TGTGCCACCGTTAAGAACGCGGGGACTGAAGCTTTCTTT
D gene: TRBD1; clone size: NA; J gene: TRBJ2-7; V gene: TRBV24-1; CDR3 protein: CATGQTYEQYF; CDR3 DNA: TGTGCCACGGGACAGACCTACGAGCAGTACTTC
D gene: NA; clone size: NA; J gene: TRBJ2-5; V gene: TRBV30; CDR3 protein: CAWSGGEETQYF; CDR3 DNA: TGTGCCTGGAGTGGCGGGGAGGAGACCCAGTACTTC
D gene: TRBD2; clone size: NA; J gene: TRBJ2-5; V gene: TRBV7-2; CDR3 protein: CASSLLFGGAQETQYF; CDR3 DNA: TGTGCCAGCAGCTTATTGTTCGGGGGGGCCCAAGAGACCCAGTACTTC
D gene: TRBD1; clone size: once; J gene: TRBJ1-2; V gene: TRBV5-1; CDR3 protein: CASRLVVSEGTVGYTF; CDR3 DNA: TGCGCCAGCAGATTGGTAGTCTCGGAGGGGACAGTCGGCTACACCTTC
D gene: TRBD1; clone size: NA; J gene: TRBJ1-1; V gene: TRBV9; CDR3 protein: CASSATIQTGATEAFF; CDR3 DNA: TGTGCCAGCAGCGCGACTATTCAGACAGGGGCCACTGAAGCTTTCTTT
D gene: NA; clone size: NA; J gene: TRBJ2-1; V gene: TRBV27; CDR3 protein: CASTPTRAEGEQFF; CDR3 DNA: TGTGCCAGCACACCCACTAGGGCAGAGGGCGAGCAGTTCTTC
D gene: NA; clone size: NA; J gene: TRBJ1-1; V gene: TRBV6-5; CDR3 protein: CASIRRTEAFF; CDR3 DNA: TGTGCCAGCATAAGGCGGACTGAAGCTTTCTTT